The 19 T cell receptor beta chains below come from one sample, sequenced in a study of vaccination and CD4 T cells after COVID-19. Their cognate antigens are unknown. Treatment in this sample: approximately 10-day PBMC culture with coronavirus spike peptide pools or control peptides (ViraFEST assay). Once obtained from cultured CD4+ T cells, the DNA was sequenced using the Oncomine TCR Beta short-read assay. MiXCR was run by TCRdb on the PCR reads, yielding one entry per CDR3 protein. The table has approximately 26,000 distinct CDR3 sequences, less than 50% seen once; the top ten hold roughly a tenth. The sequenced material came from CD4+ T cells from blood, cultured in vitro. The receptors derive from a human donor who had recovered from COVID-19.

This clonotype was found a few times. The chain couples TRBV30 to TRBJ1-5; D might be TRBD1 (6 bases). The CDR3 length is 14 residues. Trimming stripped 0 bases from V and 5 bases from J, with 11 bases between. The germline V gene has CDR1 GTSNPN and CDR2 SVGIG (reference sequence). The CDR3 loop is CAWSVGQAYQPQHF. CDR3 DNA sequence: TGTGCCTGGAGTGTGGGACAAGCTTATCAGCCCCAGCATTTT.

V gene TRBV28 combines with J gene TRBJ1-6; D gene unclear. The CDR3 sequence is 14 residues long. With 7 bases removed from V and 4 bases from J, the gap between germline ends came to 11 bases. Germline CDR1 MDHEN, CDR2 SYDVKM. CDR3: CASTPAGYNSPLHF. CDR3 sequence (DNA): TGTGCCAGCACACCGGCAGGTTATAATTCACCCCTCCACTTT.

The chain is built from TRBV6-2 or TRBV6-3 and TRBJ2-1; 13 bases line up with TRBD2. CDR3 size: 19 residues. Trimming took 3 bases from V and 0 from J; bases not matched to a gene: 8. Germline V CDR1 and CDR2: MNHEY, SVGEGT. CDR3: CASSYLGTSGASSYNEQFF. In nucleotides, the CDR3 is TGTGCCAGCAGTTATCTGGGGACTAGCGGGGCTAGCTCCTACAATGAGCAGTTCTTC.

The chain is built from TRBV5-1 and TRBJ2-3, with D hard to call. V lost 5 bases to trimming and J lost 1 base, with 14 bases between them. The CDR3 spans 15 residues. The germline V gene encodes CDR1 SGHRS and CDR2 YFSETQ. Here the CDR3 DNA reads TGCGCCAGCAGGGACCGTGTGGATGGCACAGATACGCAGTATTTT. Its protein is CASRDRVDGTDTQYF.

This chain links TRBV5-4 with TRBJ2-7; 9 bases fit TRBD1. The V and J ends lost 5 bases and 5 bases, in that order; junction bases with no gene match: 14. Germline CDR1 reads SGHNT; CDR2 reads YYREEE (reference sequence). The CDR3 spans 16 residues. The chain's CDR3 is CASRYAMEQGAHEQYF. The CDR3 DNA reads TGTGCCAGCAGGTACGCCATGGAACAGGGGGCACACGAGCAGTACTTC.

The rearrangement joins TRBV28 to TRBJ1-2, with 8 nucleotides matching TRBD1. The CDR3 has 15 amino acids. After removal of 6 bases from V and 7 bases from J, the junction contained 13 bases not matched to a gene. Germline V gene data show CDR1 as MDHEN and CDR2 as SYDVKM. In nucleotides, the CDR3 is TGTGCCAGCAGGCCTCCCGGACAGGGCTGGACTGGCTACACCTTC. Protein product: CASRPPGQGWTGYTF.

This clonotype was picked up a small number of times. CDR3 residues: CASSFSRGGETQYF. In DNA form, the CDR3 reads TGTGCCAGCAGCTTTTCCAGGGGAGGGGAGACCCAGTACTTC. The V and J genes are TRBV7-9 and TRBJ2-5; tentative D call: TRBD2 (7 bases). Germline assignment: CDR1 SEHNR and CDR2 FQNEAQ (reference sequence). This CDR3 has 14 residues. V shed 3 bases and J shed 5 bases, with 13 bases lying between them.

The V gene is TRBV20-1, the J gene TRBJ2-5; D is possibly TRBD1 (5 bases). CDR3 size: 14 residues. Germline loops: CDR1 DFQATT, CDR2 SNEGSKA (reference sequence). V was trimmed by 0 bases and J by 2 bases, leaving 10 bases between them. The CDR3 DNA follows: TGCAGTGCTAGAGATGGGGCTGCTCAAGAGACCCAGTACTTC. Its protein is CSARDGAAQETQYF.

This clonotype was recorded a few times. The chain carries TRBV15 and TRBJ2-1, with a weak D call TRBD2 (6 bases). Trimming left V 0 bases short and J 5 bases short, with 11 bases between. This CDR3 is built from 15 residues. The germline V gene has CDR1 LNHNV and CDR2 YYDKDF (reference sequence). CDR3 region: CATSREVGEDNEQFF. CDR3 sequence (DNA): TGTGCCACCAGCAGAGAGGTAGGGGAGGACAATGAGCAGTTCTTC.

The V gene is TRBV20-1, the J gene TRBJ2-1, with 10 bases lining up with TRBD2. Trimming cost V 1 base and J 9 bases; bases outside gene matches: 6. The CDR3 has 14 residues. Germline V lookup: CDR1 DFQATT, CDR2 SNEGSKA (reference sequence). CDR3 region: CSARGASGRSEQFF. CDR3 sequence (DNA): TGCAGTGCTAGAGGCGCTAGCGGGAGATCTGAGCAGTTCTTC.

The J gene is TRBJ1-6, the V gene TRBV20-1; 7 bases agree with TRBD1. V trimming: 3 bases; J trimming: 7 bases; junction bases outside the gene matches: 3. This CDR3 contains 13 residues. Per germline, CDR1 DFQATT and CDR2 SNEGSKA (reference sequence). CDR3 loop: CSARTGPNSPLHF. As DNA, the CDR3 is TGCAGTGCTAGGACAGGGCCAAATTCACCCCTCCACTTT.

This clonotype was observed a handful of times. This chain links TRBV20-1 with TRBJ1-1; perhaps TRBD1 as D (5 bases). Germline-derived CDR1 and CDR2 are DFQATT and SNEGSKA (reference sequence). CDR3 length: 15 residues. V shed 2 bases and J shed 3 bases, with 16 bases lying between them. The CDR3 bases are TGCAGTGCTAGACCCCTGGGGCAGGGACACACTGAAGCTTTCTTT. Protein sequence: CSARPLGQGHTEAFF.

CDR3 region: CASSFGVYNEQFF. DNA for the CDR3: TGTGCCAGCAGTTTTGGGGTCTACAATGAGCAGTTCTTC. The chain couples TRBV12-3 or TRBV12-4 to TRBJ2-1; D not certain. The V end lost 3 bases, the J end lost 3 bases, and 6 bases lay between the germline ends. The CDR3 runs 13 residues.

A few counts support this clonotype. This sequence joins TRBV20-1 and TRBJ2-5, with D unclear. The germline CDR1 and CDR2 sequences are DFQATT and SNEGSKA (reference sequence). The CDR3 length is 11 residues. V gave up 2 bases and J gave up 4 bases, with 5 bases separating them. CDR3 sequence (DNA): TGCAGTGCTAGACATCTAGAGACCCAGTACTTC. This codes for CSARHLETQYF.

This clonotype showed up just a few times. The chain has TRBV28 and TRBJ2-6; D is undetermined. The CDR3 has 14 residues. Germline CDR1 is MDHEN and CDR2 is SYDVKM. The ends were cut back, 7 bases at V and 0 bases at J, with 7 bases in the middle. The CDR3 bases are TGTGCCAGCAACCTACGCTCTGGGGCCAACGTCCTGACTTTC. It specifies CASNLRSGANVLTF. The entire variable domain, with the rest obtained from reference TRBV28 and TRBJ2-6, is as follows: DVKVTQSSRYLVKRTGEKVFLECVQDMDHENMFWYRQDPGLGLRLIYFSYDVKMKEKGDIPEGYSVSREKKERFSLILESASTNQTSMYLCASNLRSGANVLTFGAGSRLTVL.

This clonotype was seen more than once but under ten times. In DNA form, the CDR3 reads TGTGCCAGCAGTGAGTCTAGTAAGTTCTTC. Translation: CASSESSKFF. The genes are TRBV2 and TRBJ2-1; no clear D. The CDR3 runs to 10 residues. The ends were cut back, 3 bases at V and 14 bases at J, with 8 bases in the middle. Germline V CDR1 and CDR2: SNHLY, FYNNEI.

The V and J genes are TRBV28 and TRBJ2-5; TRBD1 matches 10 bases. This CDR3 is 16 amino acids long. The germline V gene has CDR1 MDHEN and CDR2 SYDVKM. Germline trimming cut 5 bases from V and 4 bases from J; bases unmatched to any gene: 10. The CDR3 reads CASSTPGQGVGETQYF. The CDR3 coding sequence is TGTGCCAGCAGTACACCAGGACAGGGGGTCGGAGAGACCCAGTACTTC.

This clonotype has more than one count but fewer than ten. The rearrangement links TRBV6-7 to TRBJ2-6; 7 nucleotides align to TRBD1. TRBV6-7 carries the ORF label, with uncertain function. V dropped 9 bases and J dropped 0; count of bases not matched to a gene: 5. The CDR3 has 15 amino acids. The DNA for the CDR3 is TGTGCCAGACCGGGACAGAGCTCTGGGGCCAACGTCCTGACTTTC. This encodes CARPGQSSGANVLTF.

The J gene is TRBJ2-3, the V gene TRBV7-3, with D possibly being TRBD1 (6 bases). V was clipped by 5 bases and J by 6 bases, with 18 bases between them. Germline lookup yields CDR1 SGHTA and CDR2 FQGTGA. The CDR3 has 15 amino acids. As DNA, the CDR3 is TGTGCCAGCAGCCCTTCCCTGGCAGGGGCGGATACGCAGTATTTT. Encoded protein: CASSPSLAGADTQYF.